This TCR beta chain originates from a study of molecular identifiers for immune sequencing clone quantification. The V gene's germline CDR1 is SGHVS and CDR2 FNYEAQ. Trimming removed 8 bases at V and 5 bases at J, with 24 bases between. This CDR3 comprises 16 residues. For bulk TCR libraries, previously described methods and listed TCR primers were used. TCRdb independently ran MiXCR on the PCR reads; one entry per CDR3 protein. The sample consists of hundreds of thousands of distinct CDR3 sequences, 24% of them appearing once. The source of this sequence is a human donor in good health. Some libraries in this study had Jurkat cell RNA spiked in. The specimen sequenced was naive CD8+ T cells from blood, with Jurkat cell RNA spiked in. The subset: FACS-sorted CD8+CD4-CCR7+CD45RA+ naive T cells. This rearrangement joins TRBV7-6 to TRBJ1-1; tentatively, D is TRBD1 (5 bases). The CDR3 DNA is TGTGCCAGCGGCCCCGGAGTAGGCAGAAGGGGAACTGAAGCTTTCTTT. Amino acid sequence: CASGPGVGRRGTEAFF.